What follows describes a single TCR beta chain. Its antigen is still unknown. These data belong to a study of shared clonotypes between healthy human individuals. The study, taken as a whole, reports: About 5% of naive CD4 clonotypes were shared across a handful of donors.

The naive CD8 fraction comprised CD45RO-negative cells positively selected for CCR7 and excluded terminally differentiated effector memory CD45RA+ cells. The CDR3 is made up of 16 amino acids. TCRdb's table, derived via immunoSEQ multiplex PCR, lists solely in-frame clones and lacks some. The profile shows hundreds of thousands of clones, 90% to 95% of them singletons. This chain uses TRBV21-1 with TRBJ1-5; the table's D gene call, TRBD1, was not cross checked with the DNA. TRBV21-1 is a listed pseudogene. This TCR derives from a woman in her 30s in good health. Sequenced sample: naive CD8+ T cells sorted from blood. CDR3 protein: CASSILNWTGDQPQHF. CDR3 DNA sequence: TGTGCCAGCAGCATTCTTAATTGGACAGGGGATCAGCCCCAGCATTTT.